This record covers a single T cell receptor beta chain. What it binds is not known. These data come from a study of OX40 agonist ivuxolimab in advanced cancers. Study information: Cohort: around 86% men, mean age about 60, aged roughly 23 to 90. Findings of the study overall: At doses 0.1 to 3.0 mg/kg, CD4+ and CD8+ clones expanded.

TCRdb's table, derived via immunoSEQ multiplex PCR, lists solely in-frame clones and lacks some. The table has roughly 92,000 clones, 90% seen once; the top ten hold 0.15% to 0.2%. V gave up 4 bases and J gave up 7 bases; unmatched junction bases: 5. This CDR3 contains 13 residues. The germline gives CDR1 SGHRS, CDR2 YFSETQ. The genes are TRBV5-1 and TRBJ2-1; 7 bases line up with TRBD2. This clonotype originated in an adult with an advanced solid tumor such as melanoma, head and neck, liver or kidney cancer. Sequenced material: CD4+ or CD8+ T cells sorted from blood, taken in a trial of the OX40 agonist ivuxolimab. CDR3 region: CASSASSGNEQFF. The DNA of the CDR3 is TGCGCCAGCAGCGCCTCTAGCGGTAATGAGCAGTTCTTC.